Following are 3 T cell receptor beta chains from one sample sequenced in a study of blood T cell repertoires in COVID-19. Generated by immunoSEQ multiplex PCR, the TCRdb table keeps only in-frame clones and is missing some. Of some 60,000 clones in the sample, about 80% were seen once. The specimen sequenced was peripheral blood. These receptors were collected from an elderly man with COVID-19, enrolled during active disease.

The gene calls are TRBV21-1 and TRBJ1-4. TRBV21-1 is designated a pseudogene. The CDR3 loop spans 17 amino acids. For the CDR3, the DNA is TGTGCCAGCAGCAAAGGGGGAGGGTGGGCAACTAATGAAAAACTGTTTTTT. Translating gives CASSKGGGWATNEKLFF.

V gene TRBV12-3 or TRBV12-4 combines with J gene TRBJ1-2; tentative D call: TRBD1 (6 bases). CDR3 size: 13 residues. Trimming shortened V by 5 bases and J by 2 bases, and 9 bases separated the two germline ends. The CDR3 nucleotides are TGTGCCAGCAGTCGCGACAGGAACTATGGCTACACCTTC. Translating it yields CASSRDRNYGYTF.

The V call is TRBV4-3, the J call TRBJ1-3; D ambiguous. V shed 4 bases and J shed 3 bases, with 13 bases lying between them. The CDR3 extends over 15 amino acids. Germline CDR1 LGHNA, CDR2 YSLEER. In nucleotides, the CDR3 is TGCGCCAGCAGCCTGGGAGGGCTCGGTGGAAACACCATATATTTT. This encodes CASSLGGLGGNTIYF.